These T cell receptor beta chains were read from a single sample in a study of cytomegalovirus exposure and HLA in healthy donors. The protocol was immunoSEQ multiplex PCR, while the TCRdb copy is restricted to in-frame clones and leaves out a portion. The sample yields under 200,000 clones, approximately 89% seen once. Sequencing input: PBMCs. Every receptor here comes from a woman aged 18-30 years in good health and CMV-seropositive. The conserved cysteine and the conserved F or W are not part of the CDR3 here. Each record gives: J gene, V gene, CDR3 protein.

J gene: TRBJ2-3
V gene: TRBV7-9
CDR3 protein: ASSLIRNTQY

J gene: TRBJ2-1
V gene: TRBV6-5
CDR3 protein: ASSWDFEGNNEQF

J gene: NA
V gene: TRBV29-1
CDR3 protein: SAEEGQGNYEQY

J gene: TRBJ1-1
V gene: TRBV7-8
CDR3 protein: ASSADRNTEAF

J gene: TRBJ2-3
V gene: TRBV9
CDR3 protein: ASSAGTGNTDTQY

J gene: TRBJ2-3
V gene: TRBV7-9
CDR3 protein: ANASTGGEDTQY

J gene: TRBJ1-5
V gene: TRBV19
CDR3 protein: ASSTPGQGSNQPQH

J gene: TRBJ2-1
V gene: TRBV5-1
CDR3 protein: ASSYTGSSYNEQF

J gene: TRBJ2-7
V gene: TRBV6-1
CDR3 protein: ASSELLGGSGFNEQY

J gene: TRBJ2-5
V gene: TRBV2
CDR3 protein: ASLGGGETQY

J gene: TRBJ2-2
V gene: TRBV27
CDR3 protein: ASSTRMTVNTGELF

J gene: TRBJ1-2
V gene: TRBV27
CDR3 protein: ASRTGRHGYT

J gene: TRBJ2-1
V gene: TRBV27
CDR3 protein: ASSDTPGQVNEQF

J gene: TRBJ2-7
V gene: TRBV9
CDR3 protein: ASSVGTSGYEQY

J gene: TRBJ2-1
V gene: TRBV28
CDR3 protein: ASSPTGTSGTWYEQF

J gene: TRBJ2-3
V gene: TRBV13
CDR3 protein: ASSPASGRADTQY

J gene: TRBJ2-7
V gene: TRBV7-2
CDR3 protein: ASSSTLGTVRGEQY

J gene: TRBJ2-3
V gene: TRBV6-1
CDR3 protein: AGSGSTDTQY